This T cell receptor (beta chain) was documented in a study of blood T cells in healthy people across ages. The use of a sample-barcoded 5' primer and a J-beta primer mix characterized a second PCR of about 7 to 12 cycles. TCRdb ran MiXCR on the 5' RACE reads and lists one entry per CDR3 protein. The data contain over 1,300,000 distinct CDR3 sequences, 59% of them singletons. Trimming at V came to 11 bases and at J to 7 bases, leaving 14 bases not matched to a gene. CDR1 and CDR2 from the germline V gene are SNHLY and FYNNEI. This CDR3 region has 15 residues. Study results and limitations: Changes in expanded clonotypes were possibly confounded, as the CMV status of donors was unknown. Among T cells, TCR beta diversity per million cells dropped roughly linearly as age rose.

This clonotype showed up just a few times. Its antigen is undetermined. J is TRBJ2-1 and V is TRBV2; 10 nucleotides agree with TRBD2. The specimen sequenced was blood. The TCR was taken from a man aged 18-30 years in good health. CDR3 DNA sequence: TGTGCCGCAGGACTAGCGGTAGTCCTTTTGAATGAGCAGTTCTTC. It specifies CAAGLAVVLLNEQFF.